One sample yielded the 30 T cell receptor beta chains listed below, sequenced in a study of cytomegalovirus exposure and HLA in healthy donors. The PCR made use of 60 Vbeta and 13 Jbeta primers. Here immunoSEQ multiplex PCR was the method, and the copy in TCRdb shows in-frame clones only, minus some. Seen here are around 99,000 clones, 77% observed once, and the top ten hold more than 4%. The sample consisted of PBMCs. These receptors all stem from a male donor in good health and CMV-seronegative.

This chain joins TRBV5-1 and TRBJ2-7, with D perhaps TRBD2 (6 bases). Germline CDR1 reads SGHRS; CDR2 reads YFSETQ. The CDR3 consists of 14 residues. Trimming took 5 bases from V and 1 from J, leaving 13 bases between them. This chain's CDR3 is CASSRREGSYEQYF. As DNA, the CDR3 is TGCGCCAGCAGTAGGAGGGAAGGGTCCTACGAGCAGTACTTC.

The gene calls are TRBV27 and TRBJ2-3; 7 bases match TRBD2. V dropped 4 bases and J dropped 0; count of bases not matched to a gene: 4. The CDR3 has 15 amino acids. Looked up from germline, CDR1 is MNHEY and CDR2 is SMNVEV (reference sequence). CDR3: CASSSGTTSTDTQYF. The CDR3 DNA sequence: TGTGCCAGCAGTTCCGGGACTACCAGCACAGATACGCAGTATTTT.

This chain joins TRBV7-8 and TRBJ2-1, with D perhaps matching TRBD2 (6 bases). Deletions cut 2 bases from V and 5 bases from J, with 10 bases between. The CDR3 has 14 amino acids. CDR1 and CDR2 from the germline V gene are SGHVS and FQNEAQ. The CDR3 sequence: CASSLREINNEQFF. CDR3 nucleotides: TGTGCCAGCAGCTTACGGGAGATAAACAATGAGCAGTTCTTC.

This clone showed up just a few times. The chain recombines TRBV6-5 with TRBJ1-1; 7 positions agree with TRBD1. Germline V lookup: CDR1 MNHEY, CDR2 SVGAGI. V lost 4 bases, J lost 5 bases, and 7 bases stayed unmatched. CDR3 size: 14 residues. The CDR3 loop reads CASSSYRGRTEAFF. CDR3 DNA: TGTGCCAGCAGTTCTTACAGGGGAAGGACTGAAGCTTTCTTT.

Only a few counts were recorded for this clone. This chain joins TRBV5-4 and TRBJ2-5; 7 bases are shared with TRBD1. V dropped 2 bases and J dropped 1; count of bases not matched to a gene: 5. Germline CDR1 SGHNT, CDR2 YYREEE (reference sequence). This CDR3 contains 15 residues. In nucleotides, the CDR3 is TGTGCCAGCAGCTTACGACAGGGTAGCCAAGAGACCCAGTACTTC. Residues: CASSLRQGSQETQYF.

This clone appeared once. The rearrangement uses TRBV6-4 and TRBJ1-5; 7 nucleotides line up with TRBD1. CDR1 is MRHNA, CDR2 SNTAGT, per germline. This CDR3 contains 14 residues. The J segment lost 0 bases and the V segment lost 9 bases, leaving 5 bases of the junction unmatched. The CDR3 DNA reads as TGTGCCAGAAGGGACAGAGATAGCAATCAGCCCCAGCATTTT. This gives the protein CARRDRDSNQPQHF.

This chain uses TRBV5-4 with TRBJ1-1; unclear D gene. This CDR3 region has 11 residues. In germline, CDR1 is SGHNT, CDR2 YYREEE (reference sequence). V lost 2 bases, J lost 4 bases, and 3 bases lay in between. Here the CDR3 reads CASSFGTEAFF. Here the CDR3 DNA reads TGTGCCAGCAGCTTCGGCACTGAAGCTTTCTTT.

CDR3 in DNA: TGTGCCAGCAGTGATTTTGGCAGGAGCACAGATACGCAGTATTTT. This codes for CASSDFGRSTDTQYF. The J gene is TRBJ2-3, the V gene TRBV2; D ambiguous. The germline gives CDR1 SNHLY, CDR2 FYNNEI. The CDR3 runs 15 residues. V was trimmed by 3 bases and J by 0 bases, leaving 10 bases between them.

CDR3 in DNA: TGTGCCAGCTCACCAATCGCGCGGGAGGTGGAGTACGAGCAGTACTTC. Its translation: CASSPIAREVEYEQYF. The V call is TRBV18, the J call TRBJ2-7, with 8 bases lining up with TRBD2. V was clipped by 2 bases and J by 4 bases; unmatched bases: 10. Looked up from germline, CDR1 is KGHSH and CDR2 is LQKENI. CDR3 length: 16 amino acids.

A note on this clone: Other nucleotide sequences from this sample produce the same CDR3. V gene TRBV29-1 combines with J gene TRBJ1-1, with 11 bases matching TRBD1. This CDR3 is built from 14 residues. Germline V gives CDR1 SQVTM, CDR2 ANQGSEA. J gave up 4 bases and V 7 bases, and 8 bases lay outside the gene matches. The CDR3 here is CSARTGGLTTEAFF. The CDR3 DNA reads as TGCAGCGCCCGGACAGGGGGCTTAACCACTGAAGCTTTCTTT.

The chain is built from TRBV6-5 and TRBJ1-1; TRBD1 aligns across 8 bases. CDR1 and CDR2 (germline): MNHEY, SVGAGI. This CDR3 spans 14 amino acids. Trimming took 6 bases from V and 1 from J; bases not matched to a gene: 4. DNA of the CDR3: TGTGCCAGCAGGCGACAGGGGCCGAACACTGAAGCTTTCTTT. This translates into CASRRQGPNTEAFF.

This clone was recorded once. V and J are TRBV15 and TRBJ2-5; the match to TRBD1 covers 7 bases. This CDR3 is 14 amino acids long. The germline CDR1 and CDR2 sequences are LNHNV and YYDKDF (reference sequence). Unmatched junction bases numbered 8, after V lost 5 bases and J lost 5 bases. CDR3 DNA sequence: TGTGCCACCAGCCACAGGGGAGAAAGGGAGACCCAGTACTTC. It specifies CATSHRGERETQYF.

The V gene is TRBV4-2, the J gene TRBJ2-7, with TRBD2 identical over 10 bases. The germline V gene encodes CDR1 LGHNA and CDR2 YNFKEQ. J lost 4 bases, V lost 1 base, and 7 bases had no gene match. The CDR3 is made up of 16 amino acids. CDR3 amino acids: CASSQGASGSLYEQYF. Here the CDR3 DNA reads TGTGCCAGCAGCCAAGGCGCTAGCGGGAGTTTATACGAGCAGTACTTC.

The CDR3 DNA reads as TGCGCCAGCAGCTCAGGGGGATCTGGGGCCAACGTCCTGACTTTC. As protein: CASSSGGSGANVLTF. This chain joins TRBV5-1 and TRBJ2-6, with 7 bases matching TRBD1. The junction had 1 base not matched to a gene; V was cut back by 3 bases and J by 1 base. The CDR3 runs to 15 residues. Looked up from germline, CDR1 is SGHRS and CDR2 is YFSETQ.

The V and J genes are TRBV28 and TRBJ1-5; weak D call: TRBD1 (5 bases). CDR1 is MDHEN and CDR2 is SYDVKM in the germline V gene. CDR3 length: 14 residues. The ends were cut back, 2 bases at V and 6 bases at J, with 11 bases in the middle. In DNA, the CDR3 is TGTGCCAGCAGTTTACGGCAGGGTGGTCAGCCCCAGCATTTT. This encodes CASSLRQGGQPQHF. Full variable domain (missing parts from reference TRBV28 and TRBJ1-5): DVKVTQSSRYLVKRTGEKVFLECVQDMDHENMFWYRQDPGLGLRLIYFSYDVKMKEKGDIPEGYSVSREKKERFSLILESASTNQTSMYLCASSLRQGGQPQHFGDGTRLSIL.

CDR3 sequence reads: CASSLASLATGELFF. The DNA for the CDR3 is TGTGCCAGCAGCTTAGCGTCGCTAGCCACCGGGGAGCTGTTTTTT. The chain carries TRBV7-6 and TRBJ2-2; D perhaps matches TRBD2 (5 bases). The length of the CDR3 is 15 residues. The V gene's germline CDR1 is SGHVS and CDR2 FNYEAQ. V dropped 0 bases and J dropped 4 bases, with 9 bases sitting between them.

The V call is TRBV5-1, the J call TRBJ2-1, with TRBD2 as a possible D gene (7 bases). The CDR3 runs to 15 residues. V was clipped by 2 bases and J by 7 bases, with 16 bases between them. Germline V gene data show CDR1 as SGHRS and CDR2 as YFSETQ. CDR3 coding DNA: TGCGCCAGCAGCTTCCGGGGGGCGAGTAGTAATGAGCAGTTCTTC. Translating gives CASSFRGASSNEQFF.

This rearrangement joins TRBV18 to TRBJ2-7, with no clear D. The V gene's germline CDR1 is KGHSH and CDR2 LQKENI. The CDR3 is made up of 14 amino acids. With 0 bases removed from V and 5 bases from J, the gap between germline ends came to 11 bases. The CDR3 DNA sequence: TGTGCCAGCTCACCACCGTTCCCTATTGACGAGCAGTACTTC. Encoded protein: CASSPPFPIDEQYF.

The rearrangement joins TRBV18 to TRBJ2-3; the match to TRBD1 covers 9 bases. CDR3 length equals 15 residues. The V segment lost 3 bases and the J segment 3 bases; nucleotides outside the gene matches: 4. Germline lookup yields CDR1 KGHSH and CDR2 LQKENI. The CDR3 here is CASSPGQGMTDTQYF. CDR3 DNA sequence: TGTGCCAGCTCACCCGGACAGGGGATGACAGATACGCAGTATTTT.

This sequence joins TRBV30 and TRBJ1-5; 7 bases are shared with TRBD1. The CDR3 loop spans 15 amino acids. V dropped 3 bases and J dropped 0; count of bases not matched to a gene: 5. CDR1 is GTSNPN, CDR2 SVGIG, per germline (reference sequence). This chain's CDR3 is CAWSGDSYSNQPQHF. In DNA, the CDR3 is TGTGCCTGGAGCGGGGACAGCTATAGCAATCAGCCCCAGCATTTT.

The chain combines TRBV19 with TRBJ2-7; TRBD2 matches 12 bases. After removal of 3 bases from V and 7 bases from J, the junction contained 7 bases not matched to a gene. CDR1 LNHDA and CDR2 SQIVND come from the germline V gene (reference sequence). The CDR3 totals 15 residues. This chain's CDR3 is CASSILAGGPWEQYF. In nucleotides, the CDR3 is TGTGCCAGTAGTATTCTAGCGGGAGGGCCGTGGGAGCAGTACTTC.

The chain carries TRBV5-5 and TRBJ2-7; D may be TRBD1 (6 bases). V lost 2 bases and J lost 0, with 9 bases in between. Germline-derived CDR1 and CDR2 are SGHKS and YYEKEE (reference sequence). This CDR3 region has 14 residues. The CDR3 region has the DNA TGTGCCAGCAGCTTACAGGGCAGCTCCTACGAGCAGTACTTC. This sequence encodes CASSLQGSSYEQYF.

The chain links TRBV7-9 to TRBJ1-3, with a possible D match to TRBD1 (5 bases). V was trimmed by 5 bases and J by 0 bases, leaving 23 bases between them. The germline V gene has CDR1 SEHNR and CDR2 FQNEAQ (reference sequence). CDR3 size: 19 residues. This chain's CDR3 is CASSPKRLGRHTSGNTIYF. CDR3 nucleotides: TGTGCCAGCAGCCCCAAACGCTTGGGGCGGCATACCTCTGGAAACACCATATATTTT.

The chain uses TRBV30 and TRBJ2-2; perhaps TRBD1 as D (6 bases). The CDR3 covers 17 residues. V gave up 5 bases and J gave up 6 bases, with 25 bases separating them. The germline CDR1 and CDR2 sequences are GTSNPN and SVGIG (reference sequence). CDR3 bases: TGTGCCTGGCAAAAATTGACAGGTATCCCCGCGGCCGGGGAGCTGTTTTTT. Translating it yields CAWQKLTGIPAAGELFF. The whole variable domain, remainder taken from reference TRBV30 and TRBJ2-2, is SQTIHQWPATLVQPVGSPLSLECTVEGTSNPNLYWYRQAAGRGLQLLFYSVGIGQISSEVPQNLSASRPQDRQFILSSKKLLLSDSGFYLCAWQKLTGIPAAGELFFGEGSRLTVL.

This sequence joins TRBV9 and TRBJ2-1; 16 bases agree with TRBD2. The ends lost 1 base at V and 9 bases at J; junction bases unmatched: 7. CDR1 is SGDLS, CDR2 YYNGEE, per germline. CDR3 length equals 17 residues. CDR3 bases: TGTGCCAGCAGCGTAAGACCTGGGACTAGCGGGAGGGGTGAGCAGTTCTTC. This encodes CASSVRPGTSGRGEQFF.

The table lists this clone with a few counts. V and J are TRBV7-9 and TRBJ2-5; TRBD1 matches 9 bases. The V gene end was trimmed by 2 bases and the J gene end by 5 bases; junction bases not matched to a gene: 3. The CDR3 sequence is 14 residues long. The germline V gene encodes CDR1 SEHNR and CDR2 FQNEAQ (reference sequence). CDR3 loop: CASSLTGGGETQYF. In nucleotides, the CDR3 is TGTGCCAGCAGCTTAACAGGGGGCGGCGAGACCCAGTACTTC.

The chain carries TRBV19 and TRBJ2-5, with TRBD2 matching over 7 bases. The CDR3 contains 16 residues. The V gene's germline CDR1 is LNHDA and CDR2 SQIVND (reference sequence). V trimming: 1 base; J trimming: 2 bases; junction bases outside the gene matches: 7. CDR3 amino acids: CASSIGRASGQETQYF. The CDR3, as DNA: TGTGCCAGTAGTATAGGCCGGGCTAGCGGACAAGAGACCCAGTACTTC.

This clone was seen a handful of times. CDR3 protein: CASSSMQGAGGANVLTF. CDR3 DNA sequence: TGTGCCAGCAGTTCTATGCAGGGGGCGGGTGGGGCCAACGTCCTGACTTTC. The rearrangement joins TRBV28 to TRBJ2-6; TRBD1 aligns across 8 bases. CDR3 length: 17 amino acids. The V gene end was trimmed by 4 bases and the J gene end by 3 bases; junction bases not matched to a gene: 8. Germline lookup yields CDR1 MDHEN and CDR2 SYDVKM.

A single count supports this clone. CDR3 nucleotides: TGTGCCAGCAGCTTATTCTGGGGGGTTTCGTCCGGGGAGCTGTTTTTT. Translation gives CASSLFWGVSSGELFF. This rearrangement joins TRBV11-1 to TRBJ2-2; D might be TRBD2 (6 bases). CDR1 and CDR2 (germline): SGHAT, FQDESV (reference sequence). The CDR3 is made up of 16 amino acids. V was trimmed by 2 bases and J by 6 bases, leaving 16 bases between them.

The rearrangement links TRBV6-5 to TRBJ2-7; 14 bases are shared with TRBD2. The CDR3 is made up of 15 amino acids. The germline gives CDR1 MNHEY, CDR2 SVGAGI. The V and J ends lost 6 bases and 5 bases, in that order; junction bases with no gene match: 6. As DNA, the CDR3 is TGTGCCAGCAGAGAGACTAGCGGGAGGGCCCACGAGCAGTACTTC. Translation gives CASRETSGRAHEQYF.